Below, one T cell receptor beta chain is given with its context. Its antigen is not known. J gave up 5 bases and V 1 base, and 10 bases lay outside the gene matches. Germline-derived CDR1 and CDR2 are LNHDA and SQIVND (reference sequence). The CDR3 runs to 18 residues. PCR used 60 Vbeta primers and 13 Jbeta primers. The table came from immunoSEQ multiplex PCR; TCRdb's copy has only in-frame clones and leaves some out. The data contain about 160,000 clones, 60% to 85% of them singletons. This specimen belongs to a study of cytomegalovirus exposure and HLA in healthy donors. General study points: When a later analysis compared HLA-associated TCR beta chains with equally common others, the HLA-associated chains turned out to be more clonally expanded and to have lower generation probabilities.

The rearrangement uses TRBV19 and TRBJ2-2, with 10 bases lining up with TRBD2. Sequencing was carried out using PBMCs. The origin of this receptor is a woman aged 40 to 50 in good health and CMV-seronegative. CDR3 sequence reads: CASSIGGLAVQQTGELFF. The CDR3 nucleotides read TGTGCCAGTAGTATAGGCGGACTAGCGGTCCAACAAACCGGGGAGCTGTTTTTT. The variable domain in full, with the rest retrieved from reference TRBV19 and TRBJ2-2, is DGGITQSPKYLFRKEGQNVTLSCEQNLNHDAMYWYRQDPGQGLRLIYYSQIVNDFQKGDIAEGYSVSREKKESFPLTVTSAQKNPTAFYLCASSIGGLAVQQTGELFFGEGSRLTVL.